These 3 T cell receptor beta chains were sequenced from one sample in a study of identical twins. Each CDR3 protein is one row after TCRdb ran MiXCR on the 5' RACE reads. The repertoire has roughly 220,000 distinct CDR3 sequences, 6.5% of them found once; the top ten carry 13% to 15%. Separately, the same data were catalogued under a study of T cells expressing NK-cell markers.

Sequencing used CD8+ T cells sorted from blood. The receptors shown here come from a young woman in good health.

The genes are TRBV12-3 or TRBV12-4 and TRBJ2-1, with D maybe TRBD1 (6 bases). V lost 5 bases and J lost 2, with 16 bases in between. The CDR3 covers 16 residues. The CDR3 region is CASSLTPPGAYNEQFF. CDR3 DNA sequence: TGTGCCAGCAGTCTAACCCCCCCAGGGGCCTACAATGAGCAGTTCTTC.

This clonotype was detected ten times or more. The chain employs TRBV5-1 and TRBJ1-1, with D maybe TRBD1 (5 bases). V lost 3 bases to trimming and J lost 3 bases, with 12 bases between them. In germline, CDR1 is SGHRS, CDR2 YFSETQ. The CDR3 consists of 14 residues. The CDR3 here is CASSYLVGDTEAFF. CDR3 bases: TGCGCCAGCAGCTACTTGGTGGGGGACACTGAAGCTTTCTTT.

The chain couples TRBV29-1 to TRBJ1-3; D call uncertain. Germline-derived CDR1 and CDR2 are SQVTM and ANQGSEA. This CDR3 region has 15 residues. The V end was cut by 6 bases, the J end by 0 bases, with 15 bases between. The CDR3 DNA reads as TGCAGCGTCCAGGACGGGAAGAGCTCTGGAAACACCATATATTTT. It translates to CSVQDGKSSGNTIYF. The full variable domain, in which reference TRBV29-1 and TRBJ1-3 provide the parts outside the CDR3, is SAVISQKPSRDICQRGTSLTIQCQVDSQVTMMFWYRQQPGQSLTLIATANQGSEATYESGFVIDKFPISRPNLTFSTLTVSNMSPEDSSIYLCSVQDGKSSGNTIYFGEGSWLTVV.